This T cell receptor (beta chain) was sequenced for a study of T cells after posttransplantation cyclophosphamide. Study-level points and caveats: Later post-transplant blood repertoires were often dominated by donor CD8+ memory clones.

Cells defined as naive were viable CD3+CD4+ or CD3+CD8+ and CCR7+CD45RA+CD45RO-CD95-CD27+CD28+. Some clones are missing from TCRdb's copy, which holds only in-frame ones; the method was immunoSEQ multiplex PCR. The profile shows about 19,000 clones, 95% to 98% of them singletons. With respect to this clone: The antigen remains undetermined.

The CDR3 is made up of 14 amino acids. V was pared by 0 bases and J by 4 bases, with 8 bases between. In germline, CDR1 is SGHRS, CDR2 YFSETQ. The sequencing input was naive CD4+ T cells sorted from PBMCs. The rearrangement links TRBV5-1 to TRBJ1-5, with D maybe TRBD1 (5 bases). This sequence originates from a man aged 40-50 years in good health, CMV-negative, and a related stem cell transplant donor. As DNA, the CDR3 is TGCGCCAGCAGCTTGGAGGCAGGGAATCAGCCCCAGCATTTT. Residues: CASSLEAGNQPQHF.